The 9 T cell receptor beta chains presented below share a single source sample, sequenced in a study of T cell repertoires in cytomegalovirus infection. Their antigens are not known. Each CDR3 protein gets one entry after TCRdb re-called the reads with MiXCR. The sample carries more than 250,000 distinct CDR3 sequences, around a quarter recorded once. The input for sequencing was cultured PBMCs, taken from culture after CMV antigen stimulation. These receptors were taken from a human donor in good health (CMV status not recorded). Some clones in this sample may be carry-over from other donors' samples.

The rearrangement uses TRBV12-3 or TRBV12-4 and TRBJ2-1; D is unclear. V dropped 0 bases and J dropped 6 bases, with 15 bases sitting between them. The CDR3 is 16 amino acids. For the CDR3, the DNA is TGTGCCAGCAGTTTAGCCAGACCGTATTTCCCCAATGAGCAGTTCTTC. Translated, it gives CASSLARPYFPNEQFF.

This clonotype has ten or more counts. The chain couples TRBV4-2 to TRBJ2-5, with TRBD2 identical over 9 bases. V dropped 1 base and J dropped 4; count of bases not matched to a gene: 13. Looked up from germline, CDR1 is LGHNA and CDR2 is YNFKEQ. There are 18 residues in the CDR3. The CDR3 sequence: CASSQALLLAGIGETQYF. The CDR3 DNA reads as TGTGCCAGCAGCCAAGCTTTACTTCTAGCGGGAATAGGAGAGACCCAGTACTTC.

This clonotype was picked up a small number of times. The V call is TRBV27, the J call TRBJ1-5; D remains unclear. The CDR3 runs 14 residues. Deletions cut 0 bases from V and 6 bases from J, with 9 bases between. The V gene's germline CDR1 is MNHEY and CDR2 SMNVEV (reference sequence). CDR3 sequence (DNA): TGTGCCAGCAGTTTATCGGTGTTAGGTCAGCCCCAGCATTTT. Amino acids: CASSLSVLGQPQHF.

This clonotype was observed a handful of times. V usage is TRBV27 and J usage is TRBJ2-2; 9 bases fit TRBD1. CDR3 length: 16 amino acids. Germline V gene lookup returns CDR1 MNHEY and CDR2 SMNVEV (reference sequence). Unmatched junction bases numbered 6, after V lost 0 bases and J lost 7 bases. The CDR3 DNA is TGTGCCAGCAGTTTATCTCTACAGGGGGCAGGCGGGGAGCTGTTTTTT. It is translated as CASSLSLQGAGGELFF.

The chain has TRBV19 and TRBJ1-1, with a possible D match to TRBD1 (5 bases). V was clipped by 6 bases and J by 0 bases, with 11 bases between them. Germline lookup yields CDR1 LNHDA and CDR2 SQIVND (reference sequence). The length of the CDR3 is 14 residues. Written as DNA, the CDR3 is TGTGCCAGTAGGCCGTCGGGGGTGAACACTGAAGCTTTCTTT. Protein product: CASRPSGVNTEAFF.

In DNA form, the CDR3 reads TGTGCCAGCTGGTCGGCCGCCGAATTCCAAGAGACCCAGTACTTC. Its translation: CASWSAAEFQETQYF. The V and J genes are TRBV6-2 or TRBV6-3 and TRBJ2-5; D not certain. CDR3 length equals 15 residues. Between the trimmed V and J ends, which lost 8 bases and 1 base, there was a span of 17 bases. Germline CDR1 MNHEY, CDR2 SVGEGT.

This clonotype was observed a few times. The J gene is TRBJ2-1, the V gene TRBV7-2; the D gene is possibly TRBD2 (5 bases). CDR3 size: 13 residues. The V gene lost 8 bases and the J gene lost 3 bases, with 11 bases spanning the gap. Germline values: CDR1 SGHTA, CDR2 FQGNSA. The CDR3 loop reads CASGRGNYNEQFF. For the CDR3, the DNA is TGTGCCAGCGGGAGAGGGAACTACAATGAGCAGTTCTTC.

The CDR3 sequence: CASRGLAVGELFF. For the CDR3, the DNA is TGTGCCAGCAGAGGACTAGCGGTCGGGGAGCTGTTTTTT. This chain connects TRBV28 to TRBJ2-2; 10 nucleotides match TRBD2. Germline loops: CDR1 MDHEN, CDR2 SYDVKM. After removal of 6 bases from V and 7 bases from J, the junction contained 2 bases not matched to a gene. The CDR3 has 13 amino acids.

V is TRBV5-8 and J is TRBJ1-1; 10 bases are shared with TRBD1. CDR1 and CDR2 (germline): SGHTS, YDEGEE. With 6 bases clipped from V and 10 bases from J, the junction kept 15 bases outside the gene matches. The length of the CDR3 is 15 residues. The CDR3 DNA reads as TGTGCCAGCACCCACCCGACAGGGGGCTTAGGATCAGCTTTCTTT. It yields the protein CASTHPTGGLGSAFF.